Shown below are 18 T cell receptor beta chains from a single sample sequenced in a study of somatic mutations in cytotoxic T cells in rheumatoid arthritis. Clones were sequenced by immunoSEQ multiplex PCR, and TCRdb holds only the in-frame ones, with some missing. The repertoire includes about 20,000 clones, approximately 69% of them detected once, and less than 6% sits in the top ten. The sequenced sample was CD8+ T cells sorted from blood. The receptors were gathered from a man between 60 and 75 years old in good health.

The table lists this clone with a few counts. This chain links TRBV6-5 with TRBJ1-2, with 11 positions matching TRBD1. The germline gives CDR1 MNHEY, CDR2 SVGAGI. This CDR3 is 13 amino acids long. V was pared by 5 bases and J by 12 bases, with 8 bases of the junction left unmatched. The CDR3: CASSAQDRGLNTF. In DNA form, the CDR3 reads TGTGCCAGCAGTGCCCAGGACAGGGGGCTTAACACCTTC.

The CDR3: CASRESLAGEETQYF. The CDR3, as DNA: TGTGCCAGCCGGGAGTCCCTAGCGGGGGAAGAGACCCAGTACTTC. V is TRBV6-1 and J is TRBJ2-5; 10 positions agree with TRBD2. With 8 bases clipped from V and 3 bases from J, the junction kept 9 bases outside the gene matches. This CDR3 spans 15 amino acids. The germline V gene encodes CDR1 MNHNS and CDR2 SASEGT.

Of note for this clone: Other nucleotide sequences from this sample produce the same CDR3. The genes are TRBV27 and TRBJ1-6, with D uncertain. Trimming removed 5 bases from V and 8 bases from J, with 16 bases in between. The V gene's germline CDR1 is MNHEY and CDR2 SMNVEV (reference sequence). This CDR3 contains 15 residues. The CDR3 DNA sequence: TGTGCCAGCAGTCCCACGGGAGTTTTCGATTCACCCCTCCACTTT. This encodes CASSPTGVFDSPLHF.

CDR3 nucleotides: TGCAGCGTTGAAGGGGACAGCACCTACAATGAGCAGTTCTTC. Amino acids: CSVEGDSTYNEQFF. This chain uses TRBV29-1 with TRBJ2-1; 7 bases align to TRBD1. Germline values: CDR1 SQVTM, CDR2 ANQGSEA. The CDR3 spans 14 residues. After removal of 1 base from V and 2 bases from J, the junction contained 2 bases not matched to a gene.

The rearrangement links TRBV19 to TRBJ2-7; 7 bases match TRBD2. V was pared by 5 bases and J by 3 bases, with 4 bases of the junction left unmatched. CDR1 is LNHDA and CDR2 is SQIVND in the germline V gene (reference sequence). There are 13 residues in the CDR3. The CDR3 region is CASSPGLNYEQYF. The CDR3 DNA is TGTGCCAGTAGTCCGGGACTAAACTACGAGCAGTACTTC.

This clone qualifies as large. The chain joins TRBV5-1 to TRBJ1-2, with D hard to call. Germline V lookup: CDR1 SGHRS, CDR2 YFSETQ. There are 12 residues in the CDR3. Between the trimmed V and J ends, which lost 4 bases and 8 bases, there was a span of 12 bases. The CDR3 region has the DNA TGCGCCAGCAGCATCTTCGGGTACGGCTACACCTTC. Encoded protein: CASSIFGYGYTF.

The J gene is TRBJ1-4, the V gene TRBV5-6; 10 bases line up with TRBD1. The CDR3 spans 16 residues. Germline-derived CDR1 and CDR2 are SGHDT and YYEEEE. Losses at the gene ends were 4 bases for V and 7 bases for J; bases not matched to a gene: 10. CDR3 amino acids: CASSLWGQGSGEKLFF. The CDR3 region has the DNA TGTGCCAGCAGCCTATGGGGACAGGGGTCGGGTGAAAAACTGTTTTTT.

The rearrangement links TRBV10-1 to TRBJ2-3; 13 bases align to TRBD2. Germline V gene data show CDR1 as WNHNN and CDR2 as SYGVQD (reference sequence). This CDR3 has 15 residues. Losses at the gene ends were 7 bases for V and 3 bases for J; bases not matched to a gene: 4. The CDR3 DNA follows: TGCGCCAGCACTAGGACTAGCGGGGGAACAGATACGCAGTATTTT. This gives the protein CASTRTSGGTDTQYF.

The rearrangement links TRBV19 to TRBJ1-2, with D perhaps matching TRBD1 (5 bases). The V end lost 5 bases, the J end lost 8 bases, and 15 bases lay between the germline ends. Germline values: CDR1 LNHDA, CDR2 SQIVND (reference sequence). There are 13 residues in the CDR3. This chain's CDR3 is CASSFRVTDGYTF. The CDR3 DNA reads as TGTGCCAGTAGTTTCAGGGTAACGGACGGCTACACCTTC. Drawing the rest from reference TRBV19 and TRBJ1-2, the complete variable domain is DGGITQSPKYLFRKEGQNVTLSCEQNLNHDAMYWYRQDPGQGLRLIYYSQIVNDFQKGDIAEGYSVSREKKESFPLTVTSAQKNPTAFYLCASSFRVTDGYTFGSGTRLTVV.

Only one count was recorded for this clone. The V gene is TRBV7-9, the J gene TRBJ1-4; perhaps TRBD1 as D (5 bases). V was trimmed by 4 bases and J by 9 bases, leaving 24 bases between them. The CDR3 totals 17 residues. Germline lookup yields CDR1 SEHNR and CDR2 FQNEAQ (reference sequence). This chain's CDR3 is CASSSSIGAPDGKKLFF. DNA for the CDR3: TGTGCCAGCAGCTCCTCCATAGGGGCGCCGGACGGAAAAAAACTGTTTTTT.

The gene calls are TRBV7-6 and TRBJ1-1; unclear D gene. V was pared by 1 base and J by 4 bases, with 13 bases between. The CDR3 has 15 residues. The germline CDR1 and CDR2 sequences are SGHVS and FNYEAQ. The CDR3 sequence: CASSLEAGDVTEAFF. The CDR3 DNA sequence: TGTGCCAGCAGCTTAGAAGCCGGGGATGTCACTGAAGCTTTCTTT.

The chain has TRBV9 and TRBJ1-2; D is unresolved. The V gene's germline CDR1 is SGDLS and CDR2 YYNGEE. The V and J ends lost 3 bases and 2 bases respectively, with 14 bases between them. The CDR3 is 15 amino acids. In DNA form, the CDR3 reads TGTGCCAGCAGCGAGATCGCAGGCGCCAACTATGGCTACACCTTC. Translated, it gives CASSEIAGANYGYTF.

Judged by abundance, this clone is large (0.1 to 1%). The J gene is TRBJ2-7, the V gene TRBV7-9; 7 bases align to TRBD2. This CDR3 comprises 14 residues. CDR1 is SEHNR, CDR2 FQNEAQ, per germline (reference sequence). Trimming cost V 5 bases and J 5 bases; bases outside gene matches: 9. CDR3 amino acids: CASSRAGLPHEQYF. CDR3 DNA sequence: TGTGCCAGCAGCCGGGCGGGACTACCACACGAGCAGTACTTC.

This chain joins TRBV7-2 and TRBJ1-5, with 10 bases identical to TRBD1. This CDR3 is built from 14 residues. Germline V gene lookup returns CDR1 SGHTA and CDR2 FQGNSA. The V segment lost 8 bases and the J segment 3 bases; nucleotides outside the gene matches: 4. The CDR3 coding sequence is TGTGCCAGCGCGGGACAGGGGAACAATCAGCCCCAGCATTTT. Its translation is CASAGQGNNQPQHF.

The chain is built from TRBV5-4 and TRBJ2-7; a possible D gene is TRBD2 (6 bases). Germline V gene sequence: CDR1 SGHNT, CDR2 YYREEE (reference sequence). The CDR3 totals 17 residues. V dropped 4 bases and J dropped 2 bases, with 22 bases sitting between them. This chain's CDR3 is CASSPDDGGGLPYEQYF. The CDR3, as DNA: TGTGCCAGCAGCCCCGACGACGGTGGGGGACTCCCCTACGAGCAGTACTTC.

This sequence joins TRBV9 and TRBJ2-4, with D possibly TRBD1 on 5 matching bases. The length of the CDR3 is 13 residues. CDR1 and CDR2 from the germline V gene are SGDLS and YYNGEE. The V and J ends lost 3 bases and 5 bases respectively, with 9 bases between them. CDR3 loop: CASSDLTENIQYF. As DNA, the CDR3 is TGTGCCAGCAGCGATTTGACAGAAAACATTCAGTACTTC.

The chain recombines TRBV6-5 with TRBJ1-5; D is uncertain. The germline V and J ends were trimmed by 6 bases and 4 bases, with 10 bases remaining between them. CDR1 is MNHEY and CDR2 is SVGAGI in the germline V gene. This CDR3 comprises 13 residues. The CDR3 nucleotides are TGTGCCAGCAGCATGCTAGGAAATCAGCCCCAGCATTTT. Translation gives CASSMLGNQPQHF.

The rearrangement joins TRBV9 to TRBJ2-7; 7 bases agree with TRBD2. The CDR3 extends over 15 amino acids. V shed 3 bases and J 1 base; nucleotides not matched to a gene: 7. Per germline, CDR1 SGDLS and CDR2 YYNGEE. CDR3 coding DNA: TGTGCCAGCAGCGAGCGGGGCTCCCCTTCCTACGAGCAGTACTTC. As protein: CASSERGSPSYEQYF. The full variable domain, rest sourced from reference TRBV9 and TRBJ2-7, is DSGVTQTPKHLITATGQRVTLRCSPRSGDLSVYWYQQSLDQGLQFLIQYYNGEERAKGNILERFSAQQFPDLHSELNLSSLELGDSALYFCASSERGSPSYEQYFGPGTRLTVT.